The T cell receptor (beta chain) under discussion was sequenced for a study of blood T cells in healthy people across ages. As for this clonotype: Its specificity is unknown.

From germline, CDR1 is LGHNA and CDR2 YNFKEQ. V lost 1 base, J lost 6 bases, and 6 bases lay in between. CDR3 size: 13 residues. Study-wide results and limits: Correlation between TCR beta diversity and naive T cell percentage was strong. Long-lived and aged donors differed, with more naive CD4+ cells and higher diversity in the long-lived.

With each sample, at least 5.5 micrograms of total RNA were extracted. With a J-beta primer mix and a sample-barcoded 5' primer, a second PCR ran roughly 6 to 12 cycles. Via MiXCR, TCRdb re-called the 5' RACE reads, giving one row per CDR3 protein. Found here are nearly 1 million distinct CDR3 sequences, 51% of them singletons; the top ten hold around 21%. This receptor was taken from a woman aged 55-70 years in good health. The V call is TRBV4-2, the J call TRBJ2-2, with no clear D. Material for sequencing was blood. CDR3 sequence: CASSQVGPGELFF. As DNA, the CDR3 is TGTGCCAGCAGCCAAGTCGGACCCGGGGAGCTGTTTTTT.